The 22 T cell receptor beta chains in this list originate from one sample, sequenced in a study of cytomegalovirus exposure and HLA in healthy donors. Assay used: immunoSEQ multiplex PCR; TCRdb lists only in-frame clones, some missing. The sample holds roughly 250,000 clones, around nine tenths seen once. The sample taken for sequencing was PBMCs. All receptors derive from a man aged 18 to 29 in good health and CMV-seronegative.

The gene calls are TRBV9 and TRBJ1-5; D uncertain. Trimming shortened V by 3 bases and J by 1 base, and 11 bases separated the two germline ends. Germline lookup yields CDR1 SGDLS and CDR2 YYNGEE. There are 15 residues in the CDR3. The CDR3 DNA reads TGTGCCAGCAGCGCTACTCCATACAGCAATCAGCCCCAGCATTTT. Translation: CASSATPYSNQPQHF.

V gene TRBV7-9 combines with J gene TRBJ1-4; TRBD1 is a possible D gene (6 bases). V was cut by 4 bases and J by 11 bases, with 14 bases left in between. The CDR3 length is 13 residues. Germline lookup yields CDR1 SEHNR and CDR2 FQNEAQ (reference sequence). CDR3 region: CASSSRDTRKLFF. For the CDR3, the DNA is TGTGCCAGCAGCTCCCGGGACACCCGGAAACTGTTTTTT.

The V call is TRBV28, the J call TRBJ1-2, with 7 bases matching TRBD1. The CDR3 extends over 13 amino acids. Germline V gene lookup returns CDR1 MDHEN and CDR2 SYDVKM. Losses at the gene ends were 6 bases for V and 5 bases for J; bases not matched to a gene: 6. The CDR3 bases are TGTGCCAGCAGAACGACAGGGACGTATGGCTACACCTTC. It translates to CASRTTGTYGYTF.

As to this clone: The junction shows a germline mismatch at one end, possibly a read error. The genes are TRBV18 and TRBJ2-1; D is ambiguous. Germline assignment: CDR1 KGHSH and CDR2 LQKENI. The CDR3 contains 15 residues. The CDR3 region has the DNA TGTGCCAGCTCACCGTTGCAGTCCCGATACAGTGAGCAGTTCTTC. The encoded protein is CASSPLQSRYSEQFF.

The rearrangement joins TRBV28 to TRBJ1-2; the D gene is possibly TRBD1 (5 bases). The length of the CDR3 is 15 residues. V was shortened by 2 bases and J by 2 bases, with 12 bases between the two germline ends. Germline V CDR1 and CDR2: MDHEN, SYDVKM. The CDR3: CASSLRGGGNYGYTF. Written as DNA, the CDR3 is TGTGCCAGCAGTTTACGTGGGGGAGGGAACTATGGCTACACCTTC.

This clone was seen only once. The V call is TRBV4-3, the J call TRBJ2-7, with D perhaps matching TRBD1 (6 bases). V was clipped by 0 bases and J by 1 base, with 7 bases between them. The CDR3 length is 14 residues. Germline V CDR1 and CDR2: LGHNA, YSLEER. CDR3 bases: TGCGCCAGCAGCCAAGATCAGGGGTCCTACGAGCAGTACTTC. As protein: CASSQDQGSYEQYF.

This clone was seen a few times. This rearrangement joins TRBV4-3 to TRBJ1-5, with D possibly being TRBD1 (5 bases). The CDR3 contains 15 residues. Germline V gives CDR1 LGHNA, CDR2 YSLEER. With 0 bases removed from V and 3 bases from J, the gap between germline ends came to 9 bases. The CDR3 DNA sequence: TGCGCCAGCAGCCAAGACAGGGCAGTCAATCAGCCCCAGCATTTT. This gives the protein CASSQDRAVNQPQHF.

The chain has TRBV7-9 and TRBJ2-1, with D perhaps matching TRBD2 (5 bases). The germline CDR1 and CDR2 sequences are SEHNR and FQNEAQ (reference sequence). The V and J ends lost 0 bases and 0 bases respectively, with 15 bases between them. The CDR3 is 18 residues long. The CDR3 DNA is TGTGCCAGCAGCTTAGCGTGGAGCGGTCCTCGCTCCTACAATGAGCAGTTCTTC. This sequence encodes CASSLAWSGPRSYNEQFF.

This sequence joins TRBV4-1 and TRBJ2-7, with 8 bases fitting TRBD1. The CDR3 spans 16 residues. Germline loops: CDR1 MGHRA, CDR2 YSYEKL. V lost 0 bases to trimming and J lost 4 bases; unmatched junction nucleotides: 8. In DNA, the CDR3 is TGCGCCAGCAGCCAAGATGGGGCAGGGGGCAGGTACGAGCAGTACTTC. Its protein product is CASSQDGAGGRYEQYF.

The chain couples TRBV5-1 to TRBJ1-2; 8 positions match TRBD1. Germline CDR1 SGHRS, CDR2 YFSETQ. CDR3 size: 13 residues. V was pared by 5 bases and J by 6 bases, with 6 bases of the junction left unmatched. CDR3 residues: CASSPGTGNGYTF. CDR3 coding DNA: TGCGCCAGCAGTCCCGGGACAGGAAATGGCTACACCTTC.

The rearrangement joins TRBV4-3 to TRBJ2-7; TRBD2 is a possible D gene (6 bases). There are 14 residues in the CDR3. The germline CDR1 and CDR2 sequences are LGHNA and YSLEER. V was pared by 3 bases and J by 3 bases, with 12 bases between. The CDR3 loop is CASSHAMEGYEQYF. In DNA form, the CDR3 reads TGCGCCAGCAGCCATGCTATGGAGGGCTACGAGCAGTACTTC.

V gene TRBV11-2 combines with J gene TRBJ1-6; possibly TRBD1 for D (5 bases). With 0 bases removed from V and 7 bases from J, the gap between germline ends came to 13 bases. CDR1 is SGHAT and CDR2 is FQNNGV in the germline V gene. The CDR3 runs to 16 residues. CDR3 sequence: CASSLDQGRANSPLHF. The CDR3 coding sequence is TGTGCCAGCAGCTTAGATCAGGGAAGGGCCAATTCACCCCTCCACTTT.

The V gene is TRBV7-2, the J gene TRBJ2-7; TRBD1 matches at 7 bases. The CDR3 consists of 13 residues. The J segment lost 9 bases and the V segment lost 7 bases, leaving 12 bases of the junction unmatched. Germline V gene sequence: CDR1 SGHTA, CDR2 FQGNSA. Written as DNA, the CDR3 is TGTGCCAGCACGCAAGACAGGGCCGGTGTGCAGTACTTC. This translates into CASTQDRAGVQYF.

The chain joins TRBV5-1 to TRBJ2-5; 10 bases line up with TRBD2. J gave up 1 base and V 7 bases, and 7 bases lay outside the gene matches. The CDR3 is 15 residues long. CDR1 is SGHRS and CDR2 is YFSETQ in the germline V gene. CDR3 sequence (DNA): TGCGCCAGCGGCCCTAGCGGGGGATTCCAAGAGACCCAGTACTTC. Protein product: CASGPSGGFQETQYF.

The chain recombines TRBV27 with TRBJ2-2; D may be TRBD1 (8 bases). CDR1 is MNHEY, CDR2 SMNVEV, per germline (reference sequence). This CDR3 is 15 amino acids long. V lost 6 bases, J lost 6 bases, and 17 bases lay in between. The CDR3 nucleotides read TGTGCCAGCAGCATCACCACAGGGGGGGCCGGGGAGCTGTTTTTT. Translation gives CASSITTGGAGELFF.

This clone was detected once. CDR3 amino acids: CASSRRTSGGEQFF. Written as DNA, the CDR3 is TGTGCCAGCAGCCGCAGGACTAGCGGGGGTGAGCAGTTCTTC. This chain links TRBV9 with TRBJ2-1; 13 bases line up with TRBD2. Germline V CDR1 and CDR2: SGDLS, YYNGEE. Unmatched junction bases numbered 4, after V lost 4 bases and J lost 9 bases. The CDR3 totals 14 residues.

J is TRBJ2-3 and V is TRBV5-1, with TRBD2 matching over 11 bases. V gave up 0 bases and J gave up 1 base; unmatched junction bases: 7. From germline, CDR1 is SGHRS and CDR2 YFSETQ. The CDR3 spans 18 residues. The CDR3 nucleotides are TGCGCCAGCAGCTTGGGAGGTCTAGCGGGGGGCCGCACAGATACGCAGTATTTT. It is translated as CASSLGGLAGGRTDTQYF. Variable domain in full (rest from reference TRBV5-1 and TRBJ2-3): KAGVTQTPRYLIKTRGQQVTLSCSPISGHRSVSWYQQTPGQGLQFLFEYFSETQRNKGNFPGRFSGRQFSNSRSEMNVSTLELGDSALYLCASSLGGLAGGRTDTQYFGPGTRLTVL.

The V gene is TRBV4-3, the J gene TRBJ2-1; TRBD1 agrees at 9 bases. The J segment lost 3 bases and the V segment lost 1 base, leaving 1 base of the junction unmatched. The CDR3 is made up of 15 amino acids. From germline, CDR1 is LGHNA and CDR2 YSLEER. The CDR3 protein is CASSQGTGVYNEQFF. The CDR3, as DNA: TGCGCCAGCAGCCAAGGGACAGGGGTCTACAATGAGCAGTTCTTC.

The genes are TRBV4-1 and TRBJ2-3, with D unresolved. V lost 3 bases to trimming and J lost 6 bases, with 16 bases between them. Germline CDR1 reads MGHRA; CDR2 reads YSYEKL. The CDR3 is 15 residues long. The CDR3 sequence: CASSQGSRAPDTQYF. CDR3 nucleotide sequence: TGCGCCAGCAGCCAGGGTTCTAGAGCCCCCGATACGCAGTATTTT.

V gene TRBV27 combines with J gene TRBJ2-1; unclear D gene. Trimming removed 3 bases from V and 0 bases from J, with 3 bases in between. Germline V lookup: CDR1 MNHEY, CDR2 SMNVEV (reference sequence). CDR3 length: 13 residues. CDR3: CASSLSSYNEQFF. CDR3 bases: TGTGCCAGCAGTTTGAGCTCCTACAATGAGCAGTTCTTC.

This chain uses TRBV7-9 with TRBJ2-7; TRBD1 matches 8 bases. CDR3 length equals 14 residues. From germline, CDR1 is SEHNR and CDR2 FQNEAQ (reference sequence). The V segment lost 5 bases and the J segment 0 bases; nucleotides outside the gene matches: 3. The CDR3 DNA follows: TGTGCCAGCAGCCCCGGGACAGGCTCCTACGAGCAGTACTTC. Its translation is CASSPGTGSYEQYF.

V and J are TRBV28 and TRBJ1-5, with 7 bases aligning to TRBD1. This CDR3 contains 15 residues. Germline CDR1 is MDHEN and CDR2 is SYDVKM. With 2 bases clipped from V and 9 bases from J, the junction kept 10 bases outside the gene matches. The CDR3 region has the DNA TGTGCCAGCAGTTTAGGTGGACAGGCCGATCGGCCCCAGCATTTT. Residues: CASSLGGQADRPQHF.